This is a list of T cell receptor beta chains from one sample in a study of blood T cell repertoires in COVID-19. Profiled with immunoSEQ multiplex PCR; TCRdb holds only in-frame clones, not every one. The sample comprises some 83,000 clones, approximately 89% of which are singletons, and 2% to 3% rests with the top ten. Source material: peripheral blood. Source of these receptors: a man aged 50 or older with acute or convalescent COVID-19. CDR3s include the opening cysteine and the closing phenylalanine or tryptophan. D genes are given only for firm matches. Clone sizes are given selectively: once, few, many, or a class where the clone is expanded.

cdr3_nt: TGTGCCAGCAGTTTCCAGACAGGGGGCACTGAAGCTTTCTTT
cdr3_aa: CASSFQTGGTEAFF
j_call: TRBJ1-1
v_call: TRBV27
clone_size: .
d_call: TRBD1

cdr3_nt: TGTGCCAGCAGTCAGGGACAGGGGGAACACAATGAGCAGTTCTTC
cdr3_aa: CASSQGQGEHNEQFF
j_call: TRBJ2-1
v_call: TRBV6-5
clone_size: .
d_call: TRBD1

cdr3_nt: TGTGCCACCAGTGACCCGCAAGGAAGGGGCAGCTCCTACAATGAGCAGTTCTTC
cdr3_aa: CATSDPQGRGSSYNEQFF
j_call: TRBJ2-1
v_call: TRBV24-1
clone_size: .
d_call: .

cdr3_nt: TGTGCCAGCAGCCCGGGGACAGGGGGATCCTACGAGCAGTACTTC
cdr3_aa: CASSPGTGGSYEQYF
j_call: TRBJ2-7
v_call: TRBV7-9
clone_size: .
d_call: TRBD1

cdr3_nt: TGTGCCAGCAGTGGGGGGGGAAAGAACGAGCAGTACTTC
cdr3_aa: CASSGGGKNEQYF
j_call: TRBJ2-7
v_call: TRBV2
clone_size: .
d_call: TRBD2

cdr3_nt: TGTGCCAGCAGTCAGACAGATTCTTATGGCTACACCTTC
cdr3_aa: CASSQTDSYGYTF
j_call: TRBJ1-2
v_call: TRBV25-1
clone_size: .
d_call: .

cdr3_nt: TGTGCCAGCAGCGTAGCGGACAGCAGCACAGATACGCAGTATTTT
cdr3_aa: CASSVADSSTDTQYF
j_call: TRBJ2-3
v_call: TRBV9
clone_size: .
d_call: .

cdr3_nt: TGTGCCATCAGGAAGCGGGGTAACACAGATACGCAGTATTTT
cdr3_aa: CAIRKRGNTDTQYF
j_call: TRBJ2-3
v_call: TRBV10-3
clone_size: .
d_call: TRBD2

cdr3_nt: TGTGCCAGCAGCTTAGGGGGGGGGCCTTTGGGCTACACCTTC
cdr3_aa: CASSLGGGPLGYTF
j_call: TRBJ1-2
v_call: TRBV28
clone_size: once
d_call: .

cdr3_nt: TGCGCCAGCAGCTTAGACCCGGGTACGAACACTGAAGCTTTCTTT
cdr3_aa: CASSLDPGTNTEAFF
j_call: TRBJ1-1
v_call: TRBV4-1
clone_size: .
d_call: .

cdr3_nt: TGTGCCATCAGTAGCTTTACAGGGCTCGACACTGAAGCTTTCTTT
cdr3_aa: CAISSFTGLDTEAFF
j_call: TRBJ1-1
v_call: TRBV10-3
clone_size: .
d_call: .

cdr3_nt: TGCGCCAGCAGCTTGGGCGGGGGCACCGGGGAGCTGTTTTTT
cdr3_aa: CASSLGGGTGELFF
j_call: TRBJ2-2
v_call: TRBV5-1
clone_size: .
d_call: TRBD2

cdr3_nt: TGCGCCAGCAGCTTGGTGCTAACCGGGGAGCTGTTTTTT
cdr3_aa: CASSLVLTGELFF
j_call: TRBJ2-2
v_call: TRBV5-1
clone_size: .
d_call: .

cdr3_nt: TGTGCCAGCAGCTGGGGACAGGGAGGGACTGAAGCTTTCTTT
cdr3_aa: CASSWGQGGTEAFF
j_call: TRBJ1-1
v_call: TRBV7-2
clone_size: .
d_call: TRBD1

cdr3_nt: TGTGCCAGCAGCCCAACTAGCGGGAGGAAACCTAGCACAGATACGCAGTATTTT
cdr3_aa: CASSPTSGRKPSTDTQYF
j_call: TRBJ2-3
v_call: TRBV11-2
clone_size: .
d_call: TRBD2

cdr3_nt: TGTGCCAGCAGCTCTAGCGGGGCCTACACCGGGGAGCTGTTTTTT
cdr3_aa: CASSSSGAYTGELFF
j_call: TRBJ2-2
v_call: TRBV7-2
clone_size: .
d_call: TRBD2

cdr3_nt: TGTGCCAGCAGCTTAGGGGGTCACAGGGGAGGAGGGGACTATGGCTACACCTTC
cdr3_aa: CASSLGGHRGGGDYGYTF
j_call: TRBJ1-2
v_call: TRBV7-2
clone_size: once
d_call: TRBD1

cdr3_nt: TGTGCCAGCATGATGGCGGCAGGGCAAACCCGAGCAGAGACCCAGTACTTC
cdr3_aa: CASMMAAGQTRAETQYF
j_call: TRBJ2-5
v_call: TRBV7-8
clone_size: .
d_call: .

cdr3_nt: TGCGCCAGCAGCATACAGGGGGCGGAAGGAAACACCATATATTTT
cdr3_aa: CASSIQGAEGNTIYF
j_call: TRBJ1-3
v_call: TRBV5-1
clone_size: .
d_call: TRBD1

cdr3_nt: TGTGCCAGCAGGGTAGAGAATTCACCCCTCCACTTT
cdr3_aa: CASRVENSPLHF
j_call: TRBJ1-6
v_call: TRBV25-1
clone_size: .
d_call: .

cdr3_nt: TGTGCCTGGAGTGTAATCCAGGGCTATGGCTACACCTTC
cdr3_aa: CAWSVIQGYGYTF
j_call: TRBJ1-2
v_call: TRBV30
clone_size: .
d_call: .

cdr3_nt: TGTGCCAGCAGCCGCGACCTAGCGGGAGGGGACCGAGAGACCCAGTACTTC
cdr3_aa: CASSRDLAGGDRETQYF
j_call: TRBJ2-5
v_call: TRBV28
clone_size: .
d_call: TRBD2

cdr3_nt: TGTGCCAGCTCACCCGGGACAGGCGCTGGCTACACCTTC
cdr3_aa: CASSPGTGAGYTF
j_call: TRBJ1-2
v_call: TRBV18
clone_size: .
d_call: TRBD1

cdr3_nt: TGTGCCAGCAGCTTAGTCGGCGGGGGGAAGACCCAGTACTTC
cdr3_aa: CASSLVGGGKTQYF
j_call: TRBJ2-5
v_call: TRBV7-9
clone_size: .
d_call: TRBD2

cdr3_nt: TGTGCCAGTAGGTCAGCGTCTAATGAAAAACTGTTTTTT
cdr3_aa: CASRSASNEKLFF
j_call: TRBJ1-4
v_call: TRBV19
clone_size: .
d_call: .

cdr3_nt: TGTGCCAGCTCACCGGGACAGGGAGGGGATTCACCCCTCCACTTT
cdr3_aa: CASSPGQGGDSPLHF
j_call: TRBJ1-6
v_call: TRBV18
clone_size: .
d_call: TRBD1

cdr3_nt: TGTGCCAGCAGTTTATCGGGGGGCGGTTACAATGAGCAGTTCTTC
cdr3_aa: CASSLSGGGYNEQFF
j_call: TRBJ2-1
v_call: TRBV28
clone_size: .
d_call: .

cdr3_nt: TGCGCCAGCAGCCAATCAGGGGATGGCTACACCTTC
cdr3_aa: CASSQSGDGYTF
j_call: TRBJ1-2
v_call: TRBV4-3
clone_size: .
d_call: .

cdr3_nt: TGTGCCAGCAGTTACCCCGACAGGGGTGCTTTCTTT
cdr3_aa: CASSYPDRGAFF
j_call: TRBJ1-1
v_call: TRBV6-5
clone_size: .
d_call: TRBD1

cdr3_nt: TGTGCCAGCAGCTTGACCCTCAGGGGGCGCAGTGGCTACACCTTC
cdr3_aa: CASSLTLRGRSGYTF
j_call: TRBJ1-2
v_call: TRBV5-6
clone_size: few
d_call: TRBD1

cdr3_nt: TGTGCCAGCAGCTTAGATCGGGGGGGACGACTAGGAGAGGCGGATACGCAGTATTTT
cdr3_aa: CASSLDRGGRLGEADTQYF
j_call: TRBJ2-3
v_call: TRBV11-2
clone_size: .
d_call: TRBD2

cdr3_nt: TGCAGTGCTAGTGGTCCGGTGGTGGAAGAGACCCAGTACTTC
cdr3_aa: CSASGPVVEETQYF
j_call: TRBJ2-5
v_call: TRBV20-1
clone_size: .
d_call: .

cdr3_nt: TGCGCCAGCAGCTTGGTAGCCCGGGGACTTAATTCACCCCTCCACTTT
cdr3_aa: CASSLVARGLNSPLHF
j_call: TRBJ1-6
v_call: TRBV5-1
clone_size: .
d_call: .

cdr3_nt: TGTGCCAGCAACCAGGGCCCGGCCTCTGGAAACACCATATATTTT
cdr3_aa: CASNQGPASGNTIYF
j_call: TRBJ1-3
v_call: TRBV3-1/TRBV3-2
clone_size: .
d_call: .

cdr3_nt: TGTGCCAGCTCGCGGGGACAAGAGACCCAGTACTTC
cdr3_aa: CASSRGQETQYF
j_call: TRBJ2-5
v_call: TRBV18
clone_size: .
d_call: .

cdr3_nt: TGTGCCAGCAGTGACCTTACAGGGGGCTATGGCTACACCTTC
cdr3_aa: CASSDLTGGYGYTF
j_call: TRBJ1-2
v_call: TRBV6-4
clone_size: .
d_call: TRBD1

cdr3_nt: TGTGCCAGCAGTCTTTATCAGCCCCAGCATTTT
cdr3_aa: CASSLYQPQHF
j_call: TRBJ1-5
v_call: TRBV25-1
clone_size: .
d_call: .

cdr3_nt: TGTGCCAGCTCTCTAGGACAGAATGAAAAACTGTTTTTT
cdr3_aa: CASSLGQNEKLFF
j_call: TRBJ1-4
v_call: TRBV18
clone_size: .
d_call: .

cdr3_nt: TGTGCCAGTAGTTTAGGACTACCTAAGGTAGAGCAGTTCTTC
cdr3_aa: CASSLGLPKVEQFF
j_call: TRBJ2-1
v_call: TRBV19
clone_size: once
d_call: .

cdr3_nt: TGCGCCAGCAGCCTAGATCAGGGGGCGACTAATGAAAAACTGTTTTTT
cdr3_aa: CASSLDQGATNEKLFF
j_call: TRBJ1-4
v_call: TRBV5-1
clone_size: .
d_call: TRBD1

cdr3_nt: TGTGCCAGCAGCGCTCCACAGGGCCACTATGGCTACACCTTC
cdr3_aa: CASSAPQGHYGYTF
j_call: TRBJ1-2
v_call: TRBV7-2
clone_size: .
d_call: .

cdr3_nt: TGTGCCAGTAGTATTGCGGGGTCACTAGAGACCCAGTACTTC
cdr3_aa: CASSIAGSLETQYF
j_call: TRBJ2-5
v_call: TRBV19
clone_size: few
d_call: .

cdr3_nt: TGTGCCAGTAGTAAGGACAGTCCGGATACGCAGTATTTT
cdr3_aa: CASSKDSPDTQYF
j_call: TRBJ2-3
v_call: TRBV19
clone_size: .
d_call: .

cdr3_nt: TGTGCCAGCAGTGGAAGACAGGGGATCGCAACTAATGAAAAACTGTTTTTT
cdr3_aa: CASSGRQGIATNEKLFF
j_call: TRBJ1-4
v_call: TRBV6-1
clone_size: .
d_call: TRBD1

cdr3_nt: TGTGCCAGCAGCCAAGCGCTGGCGGCGGGGGAGACCCAGTACTTC
cdr3_aa: CASSQALAAGETQYF
j_call: TRBJ2-5
v_call: TRBV3-1/TRBV3-2
clone_size: .
d_call: .